This TCR beta chain was obtained from a study of CD8 T cells in Susac syndrome. The T cells that were sequenced for TCR beta were CD8+ and CD4+ cells from blood. Each multiple sclerosis control was a treatment-naive patient with relapsing-remitting disease that was either stable or active. Negative isolation was used for CD8+ and CD4+ T cells, and FACS enrichment was applied to TEMRA cells. Trimming stripped 1 base from V and 6 bases from J, with 18 bases between. The CDR3 consists of 16 residues. The germline gives CDR1 LGHDT, CDR2 YNNKEL (reference sequence). It was with random hexamers that about 0.45 to 1 ug RNA was reverse transcribed. Amplification of TCR beta CDR3 by immunoSEQ multiplex PCR spanned 54 Vbeta and 13 Jbeta. One entry per CDR3 protein, called by TCRdb with MiXCR from the immunoSEQ multiplex PCR reads. Of a few hundred thousand distinct CDR3 sequences in the sample, 95% were seen once.

The chain couples TRBV3-1 to TRBJ1-2; D gene uncertain. This receptor was obtained from a human donor with multiple sclerosis. Material: CD4+ T cells from PBMCs. CDR3 DNA: TGTGCCAGCAGCCAAGTGGCAAAAGCTTCTATGAATGGCTACACCTTC. Protein product: CASSQVAKASMNGYTF.